This T cell receptor beta chain was sequenced during a study of OX40 agonist ivuxolimab in advanced cancers. Method: immunoSEQ multiplex PCR; TCRdb's copy keeps in-frame clones and lacks some. The sample carries about 33,000 clones, under 85% recorded once. V shed 8 bases, J shed 5 bases, and the junction held 7 bases outside the gene matches. Germline CDR1 and CDR2: SNHLY and FYNNEI. This CDR3 is 14 amino acids long. This chain uses TRBV2 with TRBJ1-5; TRBD1 matches 9 bases. Here the sequenced sample was CD4+ or CD8+ T cells sorted from blood, taken in a trial of the OX40 agonist ivuxolimab. The receptor comes from an adult with an advanced solid tumor such as melanoma, head and neck, liver or kidney cancer. The CDR3 reads CASARTGADQPQHF. The CDR3 DNA reads TGTGCCAGCGCTAGGACAGGGGCGGATCAGCCCCAGCATTTT.